One sample yielded the 30 T cell receptor beta chains listed below, sequenced in a study of T cell clonality in common variable immunodeficiency. This table comes from immunoSEQ multiplex PCR, and its TCRdb copy is limited to in-frame clones, with some not included. The data show roughly 58,000 clones, with none appearing a single time. The sample taken for sequencing was peripheral blood mononuclear cells. These receptors came from a person aged 18 to 75 in good health.

This clone showed up many times. From the germline J gene comes the end of the CDR3, since the read stops 3 residues before it. The chain is built from TRBV6-2 or TRBV6-3 and TRBJ2-7; 8 positions match TRBD2. Germline V gene sequence: CDR1 MNHEY, CDR2 SVGEGT. This CDR3 spans 17 amino acids. V shed 6 bases and J 4 bases; nucleotides not matched to a gene: 17. The sequenced part of the CDR3 DNA is TGTGCCAGCAGGACGACTACTAGCGGACTACCTCTTTACGAG. It specifies CASRTTTSGLPLYE. The whole CDR3 region reads CASRTTTSGLPLYEQYF.

This clone was detected ten times or more. The CDR3 is cut off 3 residues early in the read; its end comes from the germline J gene. This rearrangement joins TRBV20-1 to TRBJ1-1; a weak D match, TRBD1 (5 bases). Trimming removed 5 bases from V and 5 bases from J, with 9 bases in between. This CDR3 spans 11 amino acids. The germline V gene encodes CDR1 DFQATT and CDR2 SNEGSKA (reference sequence). Partial CDR3 DNA: TGCAGTGCTCGACAGCTGACTGAA. It is translated as CSARQLTE. The whole CDR3 is CSARQLTEAFF.

This clone was picked up many times. The read is 3 residues too short to cover the CDR3 end, so that end is filled in from the germline J gene. This chain links TRBV19 with TRBJ1-5; 8 bases map to TRBD1. The CDR3 contains 14 residues. With 7 bases clipped from V and 3 bases from J, the junction kept 5 bases outside the gene matches. Germline V gives CDR1 LNHDA, CDR2 SQIVND (reference sequence). This chain's CDR3 is CASILTGVNQPQHF. The CDR3 DNA, read in part, is TGTGCCAGTATCTTGACAGGGGTCAATCAGCCC.

At least ten counts were recorded for this clone. Sequencing ends 3 residues short of the CDR3 end; the germline J gene provides the rest. The chain carries TRBV20-1 and TRBJ1-1, with 10 nucleotides matching TRBD1. This CDR3 has 14 residues. After removal of 2 bases from V and 6 bases from J, the junction contained 6 bases not matched to a gene. Germline CDR1 DFQATT, CDR2 SNEGSKA (reference sequence). This CDR3 reads CSARQQTGGAEAFF. The part of the CDR3 DNA that was read is TGCAGTGCTAGACAACAGACAGGGGGCGCTGAA.

This clone has just a few counts. The CDR3 end lies 3 residues beyond the end of the read and is filled in from the germline J gene. Other DNA sequences within the sample encode an identical CDR3. The chain recombines TRBV19 with TRBJ1-6; the D gene is possibly TRBD1 (6 bases). CDR1 is LNHDA and CDR2 is SQIVND in the germline V gene (reference sequence). With 6 bases removed from V and 7 bases from J, the gap between germline ends came to 19 bases. The CDR3 is made up of 16 amino acids. The CDR3 protein is CASSRGQIQWNSPLHF. The DNA read from the CDR3 is TGTGCCAGTAGCCGTGGACAGATCCAATGGAATTCACCC. Based on the CDR3 plus reference TRBV19 and TRBJ1-6, the full variable domain is DGGITQSPKYLFRKEGQNVTLSCEQNLNHDAMYWYRQDPGQGLRLIYYSQIVNDFQKGDIAEGYSVSREKKESFPLTVTSAQKNPTAFYLCASSRGQIQWNSPLHFGNGTRLTVT.

In its sample, this clone is medium-sized. The read is 3 residues too short to cover the CDR3 end, so that end is filled in from the germline J gene. The chain combines TRBV2 with TRBJ2-1; no clear D gene. V was trimmed by 6 bases and J by 1 base, leaving 19 bases between them. This CDR3 is 17 amino acids long. Germline V lookup: CDR1 SNHLY, CDR2 FYNNEI. The CDR3 region is CASRLNSQAISYNEQFF. The covered CDR3 bases are TGTGCCAGCAGATTGAATTCCCAGGCGATTTCCTACAATGAG.

This clone has at least ten counts. The DNA ends 3 residues before the CDR3 does, and the rest of the CDR3 is filled in from the germline J gene. J is TRBJ1-1 and V is TRBV29-1; no reliable D call. V was shortened by 7 bases and J by 1 base, with 7 bases between the two germline ends. Germline V CDR1 and CDR2: SQVTM, ANQGSEA. The CDR3 consists of 11 residues. CDR3 residues: CSAARNTEAFF. The sequenced part of the CDR3 DNA is TGCAGCGCCGCGAGGAACACTGAA.

The table lists this clone with many counts. The DNA ends 3 residues before the CDR3 does, and the rest of the CDR3 is filled in from the germline J gene. V is TRBV18 and J is TRBJ2-4; D remains unclear. The CDR3 is 17 residues long. Trimming left V 0 bases short and J 0 bases short, with 12 bases between. Germline V gene data show CDR1 as KGHSH and CDR2 as LQKENI. CDR3 bases read: TGTGCCAGCTCACCACCAGGGCAATTTGTAGCCAAAAACATT. The encoded protein is CASSPPGQFVAKNI. In full, the CDR3 is CASSPPGQFVAKNIQYF.

This clone showed up many times. The read finishes 3 residues shy of the CDR3 end, and the germline J gene is used to complete it. The chain combines TRBV20-1 with TRBJ1-3, with 8 nucleotides matching TRBD1. This CDR3 comprises 16 residues. The V gene's germline CDR1 is DFQATT and CDR2 SNEGSKA (reference sequence). Losses at the gene ends were 0 bases for V and 0 bases for J; bases not matched to a gene: 4. This CDR3 reads CSARDTGTGSGNTIYF. The covered CDR3 bases are TGCAGTGCTAGAGATACTGGGACAGGCTCTGGAAACACC.

This clone came up a few times. The CDR3 end lies 3 residues beyond the end of the read and is filled in from the germline J gene. The chain recombines TRBV7-2 with TRBJ2-5; 10 bases are a match to TRBD2. V lost 2 bases to trimming and J lost 5 bases; unmatched junction nucleotides: 5. Germline CDR1 is SGHTA and CDR2 is FQGNSA. CDR3 length: 15 amino acids. The DNA read from the CDR3 is TGTGCCAGCAGCTTACAGCGGGAGGGTGGGGAGACC. Its translation is CASSLQREGGET. The full CDR3 is CASSLQREGGETQYF.

This clone was counted at least ten times. The read ends 3 residues shy of where the CDR3 ends; the end is completed using the germline J gene. The chain is built from TRBV12-3 or TRBV12-4 and TRBJ2-1; possibly TRBD1 for D (5 bases). The CDR3 length is 13 residues. Trimming took off 1 base at V and 9 bases at J, with 10 bases between the two ends. CDR3 DNA, as far as it was read: TGTGCCAGCAGTTTAGGGCAGGGCGGTGAG. Its protein product is CASSLGQGGE. The whole CDR3 is CASSLGQGGEQFF.

There are many counts of this clone. The read falls 3 residues short of the CDR3 end, and the missing part is taken from the germline J gene. V and J are TRBV23-1 and TRBJ1-4, with D maybe TRBD1 (5 bases). TRBV23-1 is sorted into the ORF group, with uncertain function. CDR3 length: 13 residues. The germline V and J ends were trimmed by 9 bases and 1 base, with 9 bases remaining between them. CDR3 in amino acids: CARMGQTNEKLFF. CDR3 DNA, as far as it was read: TGCGCCAGGATGGGGCAAACTAATGAAAAA.

This clone was recorded many times. The CDR3 end is not reached by the read, which stops 3 residues before it; the germline J gene fills it in. The gene calls are TRBV5-1 and TRBJ1-1; 8 bases agree with TRBD1. The CDR3 consists of 13 residues. Germline CDR1 SGHRS, CDR2 YFSETQ. The DNA read from the CDR3 is TGCGCCAGCAGCTCTGGAGGACAGGGTAAC. Its protein product is CASSSGGQGN. The whole CDR3 protein reads CASSSGGQGNAFF.

This clone has a count of ten or more. The read is 3 residues too short to cover the CDR3 end, so that end is filled in from the germline J gene. The chain carries TRBV7-6 and TRBJ2-7, with 9 bases aligning to TRBD2. V lost 6 bases to trimming and J lost 0 bases; unmatched junction nucleotides: 12. Per the germline V gene, CDR1 is SGHVS and CDR2 is FNYEAQ. The CDR3 extends over 17 amino acids. The CDR3 bases that were read are TGTGCCAGCAGACCAGCCAGTGCGGGAGGGAGCTCCTACGAG. Amino acid sequence: CASRPASAGGSSYE. The entire CDR3 is CASRPASAGGSSYEQYF.

This clone was seen many times. The CDR3 end is not reached by the read, which stops 3 residues before it; the germline J gene fills it in. The rearrangement links TRBV5-1 to TRBJ1-2; 9 bases are a match to TRBD1. Germline trimming cut 1 base from V and 6 bases from J; bases unmatched to any gene: 10. The CDR3 consists of 16 residues. Per the germline V gene, CDR1 is SGHRS and CDR2 is YFSETQ. The CDR3 protein is CASSLLPGQGINGYTF. The CDR3 DNA, read in part, is TGCGCCAGCAGCTTGCTGCCGGGACAGGGTATCAATGGC.

There are many counts of this clone. Read data end 3 residues before the CDR3 end; the end is taken from the germline J gene. The chain combines TRBV20-1 with TRBJ2-3; 7 nucleotides line up with TRBD2. The junction had 16 bases not matched to a gene; V was cut back by 8 bases and J by 5 bases. CDR3 length: 15 amino acids. The V gene's germline CDR1 is DFQATT and CDR2 SNEGSKA (reference sequence). This chain's CDR3 is CSTQAGREWVDTQYF. The sequenced part of the CDR3 DNA is TGCAGTACCCAGGCGGGGCGGGAGTGGGTAGATACG.

This clone was seen at least ten times. CDR3 bases read: TGTGCCAGCAGTGAGAGACCTCCCCTTGGACAGGAGGAA. It yields the protein CASSERPPLGQEE. The whole CDR3 sequence is CASSERPPLGQEEAFF. The chain combines TRBV2 with TRBJ1-1; TRBD1 matches at 7 bases. The CDR3 extends 3 residues past the end of the read, so its final part is completed from the germline J gene. The germline V gene has CDR1 SNHLY and CDR2 FYNNEI. This CDR3 has 16 amino acids. Using reference TRBV2 and TRBJ1-1 for the parts outside the CDR3, the full variable domain is EPEVTQTPSHQVTQMGQEVILRCVPISNHLYFYWYRQILGQKVEFLVSFYNNEISEKSEIFDDQFSVERPDGSNFTLKIRSTKLEDSAMYFCASSERPPLGQEEAFFGQGTRLTVV.

This clone was counted at least ten times. The read ends 3 residues shy of where the CDR3 ends; the end is completed using the germline J gene. This sequence joins TRBV5-8 and TRBJ2-3, with D possibly matching TRBD2 (5 bases). The CDR3 is 15 residues long. Between the trimmed V and J ends, which lost 4 bases and 0 bases, there was a span of 12 bases. The V gene's germline CDR1 is SGHTS and CDR2 YDEGEE. The sequenced CDR3 bases are TGTGCCAGCAGCCTACTAGAGGGTAGCACAGATACG. Protein: CASSLLEGSTDT. The complete CDR3 reads CASSLLEGSTDTQYF.

About this clone: Sequence at one end of the junction differs from germline and may be a read error. The read gets to within 3 residues of the CDR3 end, and the germline J gene fills in the rest. The chain couples TRBV13 to TRBJ2-7; 7 bases are a match to TRBD1. The CDR3 loop spans 19 amino acids. Germline values: CDR1 PRHDT, CDR2 FYEKMQ (reference sequence). CDR3 sequence: CVSSFRGQTTGNLPYEQYF. Partial CDR3 DNA: TGTGTCAGCAGCTTTAGGGGGCAGACGACAGGTAACTTGCCTTACGAG.

This clone was detected ten times or more. The DNA ends 3 residues before the CDR3 does, and the rest of the CDR3 is filled in from the germline J gene. The J gene is TRBJ2-7, the V gene TRBV5-1; 9 positions agree with TRBD1. Per the germline V gene, CDR1 is SGHRS and CDR2 is YFSETQ. Unmatched junction bases numbered 4, after V lost 3 bases and J lost 0 bases. There are 15 residues in the CDR3. The CDR3 sequence is CASSSGTGSSYEQYF. The CDR3 bases that were read are TGCGCCAGCAGCTCCGGGACAGGGAGCTCCTACGAG.

This clone was counted at least ten times. The observed sequence ends 3 residues before the CDR3 terminus, with the missing tail filled in from the germline J gene. This chain uses TRBV19 with TRBJ2-7, with D uncertain. V dropped 0 bases and J dropped 6 bases, with 12 bases sitting between them. CDR1 is LNHDA, CDR2 SQIVND, per germline (reference sequence). This CDR3 spans 14 amino acids. The CDR3 reads CASSIDPERTEQYF. The CDR3 DNA, read in part, is TGTGCCAGTAGTATAGACCCCGAGCGAACCGAG.

In its sample, this clone was seen many times. Read data end 3 residues before the CDR3 end; the end is taken from the germline J gene. V usage is TRBV5-5 and J usage is TRBJ2-7; D is unclear. V was clipped by 1 base and J by 2 bases, with 7 bases between them. Germline lookup yields CDR1 SGHKS and CDR2 YYEKEE (reference sequence). This CDR3 contains 13 residues. The CDR3 here is CASSLLAAYEQYF. CDR3 DNA (partial): TGTGCCAGCAGCTTGTTGGCAGCCTACGAG.

This clone has just a few counts. With the read ending 3 residues before the CDR3 end, the germline J gene is used to fill in that end. The chain employs TRBV2 and TRBJ2-3; 8 bases map to TRBD1. The V and J ends lost 5 bases and 2 bases, in that order; junction bases with no gene match: 9. Per germline, CDR1 SNHLY and CDR2 FYNNEI. The CDR3 loop spans 16 amino acids. The CDR3 bases that were read are TGTGCCAGCAGTTTCTCGCAGGGGGCGGTCACAGATACG. It yields the protein CASSFSQGAVTDT. The whole CDR3 region reads CASSFSQGAVTDTQYF.

This clone was observed many times. The read comes to an end 3 residues before the CDR3 does, leaving the germline J gene to fill in the end. V gene TRBV20-1 combines with J gene TRBJ1-5; 10 positions match TRBD1. Germline assignment: CDR1 DFQATT and CDR2 SNEGSKA (reference sequence). This CDR3 has 13 residues. The CDR3 spells CSATGQGGFPQHF. The part of the CDR3 DNA that was read is TGCAGTGCTACAGGACAGGGGGGATTCCCC.

This clone was picked up many times. The observed sequence ends 3 residues before the CDR3 terminus, with the missing tail filled in from the germline J gene. The rearrangement uses TRBV2 and TRBJ2-7; TRBD2 aligns across 8 bases. CDR1 is SNHLY, CDR2 FYNNEI, per germline. The CDR3 contains 14 residues. J was trimmed by 0 bases and V by 7 bases; bases with no gene match: 5. The CDR3 DNA, read in part, is TGTGCCAGCACTCGGGAGGGGAGCTCCTACGAG. It is translated as CASTREGSSYE. From start to end, the CDR3 is CASTREGSSYEQYF.

Ten or more counts support this clone. From the germline J gene comes the end of the CDR3, since the read stops 3 residues before it. The rearrangement links TRBV7-9 to TRBJ2-3; D is possibly TRBD1 (6 bases). CDR1 SEHNR and CDR2 FQNEAQ come from the germline V gene (reference sequence). CDR3 size: 15 residues. Trimming cost V 5 bases and J 2 bases, with 14 bases left between them. CDR3 sequence: CASSLGQLLTDTQYF. The part of the CDR3 DNA that was read is TGTGCCAGCAGCCTTGGACAGCTACTCACAGATACG.

With regard to this clone: The read halts 3 residues ahead of the CDR3 end, with the missing end drawn from the germline J gene. The genes are TRBV30 and TRBJ1-2, with unresolved D. Germline V CDR1 and CDR2: GTSNPN, SVGIG (reference sequence). The CDR3 is made up of 13 amino acids. CDR3 in amino acids: CAWTSGRSNDYTF. The CDR3 DNA, read in part, is TGTGCCTGGACTAGCGGGAGGTCGAATGAC.

This clone has ten or more counts. The chain's CDR3 is CASSQDRYFNEKLFF. Incomplete CDR3 DNA: TGCGCCAGCAGCCAAGACAGGTACTTTAATGAAAAA. The chain links TRBV4-1 to TRBJ1-4; D is uncertain. Read coverage stops 3 residues before the CDR3 terminus; the germline J gene supplies the remainder. This CDR3 region has 15 residues. CDR1 MGHRA and CDR2 YSYEKL come from the germline V gene. V lost 0 bases, J lost 4 bases, and 9 bases lay in between.

This clone was recorded many times. The read stops 3 residues short of the end of the CDR3; the missing end is completed from the germline J gene. The genes are TRBV5-6 and TRBJ2-5; weak D call: TRBD1 (5 bases). V was clipped by 2 bases and J by 4 bases, with 9 bases between them. Per germline, CDR1 SGHDT and CDR2 YYEEEE. The CDR3 sequence is 13 residues long. Incomplete CDR3 DNA: TGTGCCAGCAGCTTTAGGGGCGCAGAGACC. Its translation: CASSFRGAET. The full CDR3 protein is CASSFRGAETQYF.

In this sample, this clone turned up many times. The CDR3 is cut off 3 residues early in the read; its end comes from the germline J gene. V usage is TRBV5-4 and J usage is TRBJ2-1; 7 nucleotides agree with TRBD1. V gave up 5 bases and J gave up 6 bases; unmatched junction bases: 14. The CDR3 sequence is 16 residues long. CDR1 and CDR2 (germline): SGHNT, YYREEE (reference sequence). The covered CDR3 bases are TGTGCCAGCAGTGACGCCTCCGGAACAGGGGCCAATGAG. The encoded protein is CASSDASGTGANE. The CDR3 as a whole reads CASSDASGTGANEQFF.